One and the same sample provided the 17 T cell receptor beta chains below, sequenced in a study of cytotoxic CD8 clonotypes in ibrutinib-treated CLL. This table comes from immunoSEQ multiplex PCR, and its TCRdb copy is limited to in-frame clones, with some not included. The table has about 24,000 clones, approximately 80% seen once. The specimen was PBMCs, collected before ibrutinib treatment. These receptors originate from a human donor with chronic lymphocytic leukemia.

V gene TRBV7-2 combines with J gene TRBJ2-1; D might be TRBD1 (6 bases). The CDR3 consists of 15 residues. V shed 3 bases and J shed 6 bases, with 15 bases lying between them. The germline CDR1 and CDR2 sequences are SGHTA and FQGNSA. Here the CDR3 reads CASSFWAEGGNEQFF. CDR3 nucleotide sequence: TGTGCCAGCAGCTTCTGGGCTGAAGGGGGCAATGAGCAGTTCTTC.

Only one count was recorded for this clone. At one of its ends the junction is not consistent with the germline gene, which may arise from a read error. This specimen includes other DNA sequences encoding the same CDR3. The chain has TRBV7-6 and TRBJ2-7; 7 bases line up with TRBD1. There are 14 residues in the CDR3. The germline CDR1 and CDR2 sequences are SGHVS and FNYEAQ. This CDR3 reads CASSPDRARLIQYF. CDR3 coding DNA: TGTGCTAGCAGCCCCGACAGGGCCCGTCTTATACAGTACTTC.

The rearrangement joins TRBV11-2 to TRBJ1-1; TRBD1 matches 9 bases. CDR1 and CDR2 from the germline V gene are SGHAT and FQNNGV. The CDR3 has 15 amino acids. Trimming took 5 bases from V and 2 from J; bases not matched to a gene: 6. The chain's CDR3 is CASSPRQGVNTEAFF. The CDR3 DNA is TGTGCCAGCAGCCCCAGACAGGGGGTAAACACTGAAGCTTTCTTT.

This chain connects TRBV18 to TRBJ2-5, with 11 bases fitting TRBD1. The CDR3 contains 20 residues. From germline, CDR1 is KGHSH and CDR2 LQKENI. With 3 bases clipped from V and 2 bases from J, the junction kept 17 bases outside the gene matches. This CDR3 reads CASSPIQPGQGGPGQETQYF. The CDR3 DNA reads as TGTGCCAGCTCACCTATCCAACCGGGACAGGGGGGGCCGGGACAAGAGACCCAGTACTTC.

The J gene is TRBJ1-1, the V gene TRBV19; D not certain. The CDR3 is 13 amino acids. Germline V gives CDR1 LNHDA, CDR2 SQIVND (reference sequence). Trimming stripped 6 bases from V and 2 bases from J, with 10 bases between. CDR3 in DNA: TGTGCCAGTAGAAAAAGACAAAACACTGAAGCTTTCTTT. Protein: CASRKRQNTEAFF.

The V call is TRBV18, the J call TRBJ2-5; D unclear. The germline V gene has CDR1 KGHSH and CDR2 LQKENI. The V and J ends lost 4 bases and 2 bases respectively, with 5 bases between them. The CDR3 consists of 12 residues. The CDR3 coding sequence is TGTGCCAGCTCACGACCTCAAGAGACCCAGTACTTC. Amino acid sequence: CASSRPQETQYF.

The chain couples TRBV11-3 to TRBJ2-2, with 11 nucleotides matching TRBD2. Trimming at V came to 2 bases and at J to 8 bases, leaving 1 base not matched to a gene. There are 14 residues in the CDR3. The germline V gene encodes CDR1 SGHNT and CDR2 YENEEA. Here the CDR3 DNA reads TGTGCCAGCAGCTTAACTAGCGGGAGTGGGGAGCTGTTTTTT. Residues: CASSLTSGSGELFF.

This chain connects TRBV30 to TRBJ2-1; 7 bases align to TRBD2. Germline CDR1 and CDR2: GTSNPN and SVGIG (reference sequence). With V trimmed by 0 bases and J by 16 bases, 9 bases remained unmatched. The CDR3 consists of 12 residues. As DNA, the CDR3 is TGTGCCTGGAGTGTAGGACGGGAGGAACGCTTCTTC. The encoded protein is CAWSVGREERFF.

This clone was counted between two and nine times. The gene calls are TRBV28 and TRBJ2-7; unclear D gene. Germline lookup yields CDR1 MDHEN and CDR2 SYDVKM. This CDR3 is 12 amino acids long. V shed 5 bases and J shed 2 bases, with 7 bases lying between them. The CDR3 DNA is TGTGCCAGCAGTCCCGTGGCCTACGAGCAGTACTTC. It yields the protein CASSPVAYEQYF.

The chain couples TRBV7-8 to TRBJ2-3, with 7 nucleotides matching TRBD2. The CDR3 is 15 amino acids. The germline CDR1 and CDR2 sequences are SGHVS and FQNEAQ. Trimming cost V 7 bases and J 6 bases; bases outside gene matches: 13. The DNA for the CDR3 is TGTGCCAGCACCCGAAACTTAGCGGGCCCCGATACGCAGTATTTT. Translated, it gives CASTRNLAGPDTQYF. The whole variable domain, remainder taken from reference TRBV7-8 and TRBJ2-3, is GAGVSQSPRYKVAKRGQDVALRCDPISGHVSLFWYQQALGQGPEFLTYFQNEAQLDKSGLPSDRFFAERPEGSVSTLKIQRTQQEDSAVYLCASTRNLAGPDTQYFGPGTRLTVL.

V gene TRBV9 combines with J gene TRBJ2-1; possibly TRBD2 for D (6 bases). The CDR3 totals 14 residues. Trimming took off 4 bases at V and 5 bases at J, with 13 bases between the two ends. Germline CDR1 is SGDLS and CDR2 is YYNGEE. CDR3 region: CASSSAGWNNEQFF. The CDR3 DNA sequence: TGTGCCAGCAGCTCGGCGGGATGGAACAATGAGCAGTTCTTC.

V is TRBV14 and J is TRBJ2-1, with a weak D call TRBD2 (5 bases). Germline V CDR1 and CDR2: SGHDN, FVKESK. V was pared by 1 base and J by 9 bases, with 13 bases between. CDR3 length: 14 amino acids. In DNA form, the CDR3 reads TGTGCCAGCAGCCAAGGTAGTTATCGGGGTGAGCAGTTCTTC. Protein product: CASSQGSYRGEQFF.

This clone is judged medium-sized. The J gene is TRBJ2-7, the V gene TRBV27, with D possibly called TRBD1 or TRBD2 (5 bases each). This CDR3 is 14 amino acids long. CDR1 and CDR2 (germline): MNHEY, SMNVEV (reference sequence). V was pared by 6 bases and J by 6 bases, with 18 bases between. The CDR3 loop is CASRSRTLRGEQYF. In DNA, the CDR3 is TGTGCCAGCAGAAGCCGCACCCTGAGGGGCGAGCAGTACTTC.

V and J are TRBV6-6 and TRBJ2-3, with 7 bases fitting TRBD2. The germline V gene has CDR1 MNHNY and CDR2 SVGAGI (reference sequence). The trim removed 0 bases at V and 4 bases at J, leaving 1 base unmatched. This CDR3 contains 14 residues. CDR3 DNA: TGTGCCAGCAGTTACTCGGGGGGGTCAGATACGCAGTATTTT. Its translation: CASSYSGGSDTQYF.

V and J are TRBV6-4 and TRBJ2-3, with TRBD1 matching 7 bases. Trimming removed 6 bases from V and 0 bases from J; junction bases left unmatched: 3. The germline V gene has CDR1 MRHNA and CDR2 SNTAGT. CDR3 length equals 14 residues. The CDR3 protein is CASREQGSTDTQYF. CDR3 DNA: TGTGCCAGCAGAGAACAGGGGAGCACAGATACGCAGTATTTT.

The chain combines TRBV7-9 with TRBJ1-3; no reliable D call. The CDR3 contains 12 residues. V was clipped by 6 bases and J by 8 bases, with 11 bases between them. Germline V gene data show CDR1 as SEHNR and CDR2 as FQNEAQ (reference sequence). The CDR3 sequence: CASSQTADTIYF. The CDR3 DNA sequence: TGTGCCAGCAGTCAAACGGCGGACACCATATATTTT.

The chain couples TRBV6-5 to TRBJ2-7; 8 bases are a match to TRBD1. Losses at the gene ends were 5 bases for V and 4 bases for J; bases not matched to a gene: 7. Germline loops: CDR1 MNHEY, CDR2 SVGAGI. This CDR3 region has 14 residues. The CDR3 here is CASSGRTGKYEQYF. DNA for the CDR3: TGTGCCAGCAGTGGAAGGACAGGGAAATACGAGCAGTACTTC.